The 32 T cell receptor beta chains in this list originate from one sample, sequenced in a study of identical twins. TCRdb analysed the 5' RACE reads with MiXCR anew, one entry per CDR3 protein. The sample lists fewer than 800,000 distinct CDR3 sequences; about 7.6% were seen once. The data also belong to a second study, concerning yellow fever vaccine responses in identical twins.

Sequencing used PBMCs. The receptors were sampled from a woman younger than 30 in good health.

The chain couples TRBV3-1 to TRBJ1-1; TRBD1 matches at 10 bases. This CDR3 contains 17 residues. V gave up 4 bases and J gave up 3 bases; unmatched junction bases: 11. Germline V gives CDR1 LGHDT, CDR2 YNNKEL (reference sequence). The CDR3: CASSRDRGQGVYTEAFF. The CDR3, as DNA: TGTGCCAGCAGCCGGGACCGTGGACAGGGGGTATACACTGAAGCTTTCTTT.

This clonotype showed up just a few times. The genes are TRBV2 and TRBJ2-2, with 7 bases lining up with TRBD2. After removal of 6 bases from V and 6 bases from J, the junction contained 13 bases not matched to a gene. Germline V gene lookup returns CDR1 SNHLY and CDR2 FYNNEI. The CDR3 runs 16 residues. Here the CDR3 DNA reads TGTGCCAGCAGCGGACTAGTGGGGGTCTACGCCGGGGAGCTGTTTTTT. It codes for CASSGLVGVYAGELFF. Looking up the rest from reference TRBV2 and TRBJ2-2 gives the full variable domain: EPEVTQTPSHQVTQMGQEVILRCVPISNHLYFYWYRQILGQKVEFLVSFYNNEISEKSEIFDDQFSVERPDGSNFTLKIRSTKLEDSAMYFCASSGLVGVYAGELFFGEGSRLTVL.

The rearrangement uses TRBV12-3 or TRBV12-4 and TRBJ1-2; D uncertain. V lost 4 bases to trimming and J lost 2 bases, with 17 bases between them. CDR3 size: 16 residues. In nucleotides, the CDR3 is TGTGCCAGCAGTTCGGACCGCTACTCCGTCAACTATGGCTACACCTTC. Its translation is CASSSDRYSVNYGYTF.

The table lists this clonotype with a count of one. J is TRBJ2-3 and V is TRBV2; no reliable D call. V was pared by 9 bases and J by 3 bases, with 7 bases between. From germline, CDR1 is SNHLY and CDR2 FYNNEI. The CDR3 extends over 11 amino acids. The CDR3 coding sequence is TGTGCCAGAATAGGAACAGATACGCAGTATTTT. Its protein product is CARIGTDTQYF.

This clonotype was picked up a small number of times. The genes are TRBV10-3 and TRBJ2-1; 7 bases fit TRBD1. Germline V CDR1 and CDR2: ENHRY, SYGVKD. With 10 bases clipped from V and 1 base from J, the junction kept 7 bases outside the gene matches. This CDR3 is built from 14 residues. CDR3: CATQQGTSYNEQFF. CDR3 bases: TGTGCCACGCAACAGGGGACGTCCTACAATGAGCAGTTCTTC.

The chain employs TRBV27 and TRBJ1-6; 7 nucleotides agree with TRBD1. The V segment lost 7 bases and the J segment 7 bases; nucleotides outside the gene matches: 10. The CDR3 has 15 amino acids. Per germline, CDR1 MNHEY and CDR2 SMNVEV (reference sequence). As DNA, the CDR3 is TGTGCCAGCACCGGACGACAGGGCCTCAATTCACCCCTCCACTTT. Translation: CASTGRQGLNSPLHF.

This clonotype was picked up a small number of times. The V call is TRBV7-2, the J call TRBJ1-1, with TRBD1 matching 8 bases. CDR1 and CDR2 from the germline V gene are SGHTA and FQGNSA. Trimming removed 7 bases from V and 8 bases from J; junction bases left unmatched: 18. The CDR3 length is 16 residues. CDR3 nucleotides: TGTGCCAGCACCAACTCCCACCAGGGGGCTCGACGAGAAGCTTTCTTT. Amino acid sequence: CASTNSHQGARREAFF.

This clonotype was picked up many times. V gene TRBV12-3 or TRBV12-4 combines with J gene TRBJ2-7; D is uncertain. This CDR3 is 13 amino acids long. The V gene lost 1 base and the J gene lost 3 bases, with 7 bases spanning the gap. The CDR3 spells CASSLGPYYEQYF. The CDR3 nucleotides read TGTGCCAGCAGTTTAGGTCCATACTACGAGCAGTACTTC.

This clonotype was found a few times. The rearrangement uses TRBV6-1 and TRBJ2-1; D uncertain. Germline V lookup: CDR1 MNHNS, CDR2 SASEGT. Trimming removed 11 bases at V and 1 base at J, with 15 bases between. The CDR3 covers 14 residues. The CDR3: CAVRGVGSYNEQFF. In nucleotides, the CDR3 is TGTGCCGTCCGCGGTGTGGGATCCTACAATGAGCAGTTCTTC.

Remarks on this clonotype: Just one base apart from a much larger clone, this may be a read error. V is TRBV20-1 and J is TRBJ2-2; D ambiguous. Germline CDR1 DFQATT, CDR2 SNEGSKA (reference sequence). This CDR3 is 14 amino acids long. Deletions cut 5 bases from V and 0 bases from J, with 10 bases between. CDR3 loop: CSAGVQSNTGELFF. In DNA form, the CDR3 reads TGCAGTGCTGGAGTCCAGTCGAACACCGGGGAGCTGTTTTTT.

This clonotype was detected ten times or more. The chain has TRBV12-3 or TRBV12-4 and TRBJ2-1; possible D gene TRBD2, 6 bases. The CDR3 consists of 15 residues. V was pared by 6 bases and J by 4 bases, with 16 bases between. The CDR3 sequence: CASREGGGPYNEQFF. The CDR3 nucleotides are TGTGCCAGCAGGGAGGGAGGAGGCCCGTACAATGAGCAGTTCTTC.

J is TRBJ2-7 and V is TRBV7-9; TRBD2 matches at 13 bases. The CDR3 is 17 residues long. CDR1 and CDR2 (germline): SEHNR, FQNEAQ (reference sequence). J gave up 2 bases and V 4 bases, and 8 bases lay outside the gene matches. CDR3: CASSSPIGTSGTYEQYF. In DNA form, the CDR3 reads TGTGCCAGCAGCTCACCTATCGGGACTAGCGGGACCTACGAGCAGTACTTC. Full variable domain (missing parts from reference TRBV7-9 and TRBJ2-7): DTGVSQNPRHKITKRGQNVTFRCDPISEHNRLYWYRQTLGQGPEFLTYFQNEAQLEKSRLLSDRFSAERPKGSFSTLEIQRTEQGDSAMYLCASSSPIGTSGTYEQYFGPGTRLTVT.

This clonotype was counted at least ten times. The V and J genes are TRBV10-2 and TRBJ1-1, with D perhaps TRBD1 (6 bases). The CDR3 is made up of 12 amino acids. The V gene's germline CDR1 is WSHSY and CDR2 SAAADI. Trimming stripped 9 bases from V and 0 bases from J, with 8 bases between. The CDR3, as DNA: TGCGCCAGTGGACAGCTGAACACTGAAGCTTTCTTT. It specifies CASGQLNTEAFF.

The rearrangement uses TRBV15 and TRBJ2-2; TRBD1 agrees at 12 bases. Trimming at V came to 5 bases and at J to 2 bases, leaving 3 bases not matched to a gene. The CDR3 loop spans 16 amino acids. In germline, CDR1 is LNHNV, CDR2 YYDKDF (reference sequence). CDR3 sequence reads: CATSGGQGANTGELFF. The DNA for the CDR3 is TGTGCCACCAGCGGGGGACAGGGGGCAAACACCGGGGAGCTGTTTTTT.

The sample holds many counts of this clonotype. The DNA for the CDR3 is TGTGCCAGCAGTCCGGGACAGGGCTTCTCACCCCTCCACTTT. It codes for CASSPGQGFSPLHF. The gene calls are TRBV12-3 or TRBV12-4 and TRBJ1-6; 9 bases align to TRBD1. The CDR3 has 14 amino acids. Trimming cost V 5 bases and J 10 bases; bases outside gene matches: 6.

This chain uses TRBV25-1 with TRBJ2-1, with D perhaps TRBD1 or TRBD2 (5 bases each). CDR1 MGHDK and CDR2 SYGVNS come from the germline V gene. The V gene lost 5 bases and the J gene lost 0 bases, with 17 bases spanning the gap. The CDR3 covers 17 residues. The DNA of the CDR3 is TGTGCCAGCAGTCCCCCGGCAGGGACGAGCTCCTACAATGAGCAGTTCTTC. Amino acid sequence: CASSPPAGTSSYNEQFF.

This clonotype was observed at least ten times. The CDR3 sequence is CASSGRDSRNEQFF. The CDR3, as DNA: TGTGCCAGCAGTGGCCGGGACTCACGAAATGAGCAGTTCTTC. V usage is TRBV6-1 and J usage is TRBJ2-1; possible D gene TRBD2, 6 bases. CDR1 and CDR2 (germline): MNHNS, SASEGT. V was cut by 4 bases and J by 7 bases, with 14 bases left in between. This CDR3 spans 14 amino acids.

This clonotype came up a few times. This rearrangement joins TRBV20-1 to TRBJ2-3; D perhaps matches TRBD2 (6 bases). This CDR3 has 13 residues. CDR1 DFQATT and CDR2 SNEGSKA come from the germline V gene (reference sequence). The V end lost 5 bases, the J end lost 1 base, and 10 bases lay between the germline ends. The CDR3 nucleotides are TGCAGTGCTCGCTGGGGGGGCACAGATACGCAGTATTTT. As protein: CSARWGGTDTQYF.

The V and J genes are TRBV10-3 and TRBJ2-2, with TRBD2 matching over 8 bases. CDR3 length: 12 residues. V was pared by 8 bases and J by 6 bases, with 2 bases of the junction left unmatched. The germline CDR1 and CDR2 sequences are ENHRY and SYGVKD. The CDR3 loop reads CAIETSAGELFF. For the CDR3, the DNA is TGTGCCATCGAGACTAGCGCCGGGGAGCTGTTTTTT.

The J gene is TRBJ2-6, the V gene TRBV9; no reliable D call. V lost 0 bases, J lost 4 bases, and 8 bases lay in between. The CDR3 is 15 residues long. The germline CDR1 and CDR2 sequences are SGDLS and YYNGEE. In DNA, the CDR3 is TGTGCCAGCAGCGTAGTAACGGAAGGGGCCAACGTCCTGACTTTC. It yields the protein CASSVVTEGANVLTF.

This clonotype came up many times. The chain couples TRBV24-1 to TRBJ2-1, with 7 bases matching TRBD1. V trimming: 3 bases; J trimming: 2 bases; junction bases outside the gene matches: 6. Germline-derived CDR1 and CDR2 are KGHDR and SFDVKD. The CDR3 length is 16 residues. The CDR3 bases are TGTGCCACCAGTGATGGGGGCAGGGGGACCTACAATGAGCAGTTCTTC. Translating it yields CATSDGGRGTYNEQFF.

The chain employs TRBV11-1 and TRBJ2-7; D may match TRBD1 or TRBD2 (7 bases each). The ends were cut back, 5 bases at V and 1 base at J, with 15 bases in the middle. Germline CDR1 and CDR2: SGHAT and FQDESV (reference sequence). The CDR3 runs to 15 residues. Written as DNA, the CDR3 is TGTGCCAGCAGCGCCTGGGGGGGACAGTCCTACGAGCAGTACTTC. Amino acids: CASSAWGGQSYEQYF.

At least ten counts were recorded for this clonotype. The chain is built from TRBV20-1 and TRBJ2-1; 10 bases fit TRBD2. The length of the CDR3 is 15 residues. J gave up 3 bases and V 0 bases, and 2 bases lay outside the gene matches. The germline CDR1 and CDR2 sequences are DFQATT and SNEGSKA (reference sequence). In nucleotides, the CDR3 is TGCAGTGCTAGAGATCTAGCGGGAGACTACAATGAGCAGTTCTTC. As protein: CSARDLAGDYNEQFF.

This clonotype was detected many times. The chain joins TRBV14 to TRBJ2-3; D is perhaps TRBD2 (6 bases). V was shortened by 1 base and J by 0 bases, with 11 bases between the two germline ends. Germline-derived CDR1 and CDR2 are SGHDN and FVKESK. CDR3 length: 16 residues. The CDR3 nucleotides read TGTGCCAGCAGCCAAGTTACCGGGACTAGCACAGATACGCAGTATTTT. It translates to CASSQVTGTSTDTQYF.

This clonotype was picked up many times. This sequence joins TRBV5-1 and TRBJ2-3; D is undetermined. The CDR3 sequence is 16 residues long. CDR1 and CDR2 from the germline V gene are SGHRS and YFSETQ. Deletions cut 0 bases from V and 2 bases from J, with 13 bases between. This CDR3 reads CASSLVGGANTDTQYF. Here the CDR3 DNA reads TGCGCCAGCAGCTTGGTTGGCGGAGCGAACACAGATACGCAGTATTTT.

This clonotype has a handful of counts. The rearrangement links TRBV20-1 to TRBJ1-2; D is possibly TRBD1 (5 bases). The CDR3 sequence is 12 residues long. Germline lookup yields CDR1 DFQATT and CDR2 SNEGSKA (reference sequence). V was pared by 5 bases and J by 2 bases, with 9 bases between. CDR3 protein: CSAPGRNYGYTF. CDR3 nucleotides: TGCAGTGCTCCAGGGAGGAACTATGGCTACACCTTC.

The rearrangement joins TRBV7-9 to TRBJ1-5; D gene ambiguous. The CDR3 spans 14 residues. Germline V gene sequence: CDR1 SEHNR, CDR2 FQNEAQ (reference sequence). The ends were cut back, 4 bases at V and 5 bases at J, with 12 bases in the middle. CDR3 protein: CASSWAGADQPQHF. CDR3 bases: TGTGCCAGCAGCTGGGCGGGAGCCGATCAGCCCCAGCATTTT.

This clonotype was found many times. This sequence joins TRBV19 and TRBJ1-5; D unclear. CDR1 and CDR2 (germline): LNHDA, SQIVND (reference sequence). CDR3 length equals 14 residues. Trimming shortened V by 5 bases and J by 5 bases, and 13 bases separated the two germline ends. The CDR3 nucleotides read TGTGCCAGTAGTCCCCGGAAAGTTGATCAGCCCCAGCATTTT. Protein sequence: CASSPRKVDQPQHF.

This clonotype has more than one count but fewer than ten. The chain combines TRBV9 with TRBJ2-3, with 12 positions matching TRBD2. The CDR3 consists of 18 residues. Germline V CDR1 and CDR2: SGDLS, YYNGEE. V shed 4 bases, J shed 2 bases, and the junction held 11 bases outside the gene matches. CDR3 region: CASSSRLAGEGITDTQYF. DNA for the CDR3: TGTGCCAGCAGCTCCCGACTAGCGGGAGAGGGGATCACAGATACGCAGTATTTT.

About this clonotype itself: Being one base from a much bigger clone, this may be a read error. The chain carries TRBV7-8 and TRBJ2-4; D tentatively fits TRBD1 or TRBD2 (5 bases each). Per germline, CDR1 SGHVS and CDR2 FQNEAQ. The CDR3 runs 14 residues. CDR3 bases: TGTGCCAGCAGCTCTGGGGGAGCCAAAAACTTTCAGTACTTC. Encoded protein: CASSSGGAKNFQYF. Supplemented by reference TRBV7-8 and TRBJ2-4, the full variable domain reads GAGVSQSPRYKVAKRGQDVALRCDPISGHVSLFWYQQALGQGPEFLTYFQNEAQLDKSGLPSDRFFAERPEGSVSTLKIQRTQQEDSAVYLCASSSGGAKNFQYFGAGTRLSVL.

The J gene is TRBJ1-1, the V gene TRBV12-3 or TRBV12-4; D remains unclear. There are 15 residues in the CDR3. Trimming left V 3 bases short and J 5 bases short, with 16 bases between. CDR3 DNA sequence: TGTGCCAGCAGTTTTTCGGGCAGGACGGGTACTGAAGCTTTCTTT. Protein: CASSFSGRTGTEAFF.

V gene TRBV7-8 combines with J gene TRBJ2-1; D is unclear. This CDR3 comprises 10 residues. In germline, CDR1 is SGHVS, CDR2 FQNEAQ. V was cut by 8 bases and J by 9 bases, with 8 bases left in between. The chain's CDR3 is CASGTREQFF. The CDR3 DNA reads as TGTGCCAGCGGCACCCGTGAGCAGTTCTTC.